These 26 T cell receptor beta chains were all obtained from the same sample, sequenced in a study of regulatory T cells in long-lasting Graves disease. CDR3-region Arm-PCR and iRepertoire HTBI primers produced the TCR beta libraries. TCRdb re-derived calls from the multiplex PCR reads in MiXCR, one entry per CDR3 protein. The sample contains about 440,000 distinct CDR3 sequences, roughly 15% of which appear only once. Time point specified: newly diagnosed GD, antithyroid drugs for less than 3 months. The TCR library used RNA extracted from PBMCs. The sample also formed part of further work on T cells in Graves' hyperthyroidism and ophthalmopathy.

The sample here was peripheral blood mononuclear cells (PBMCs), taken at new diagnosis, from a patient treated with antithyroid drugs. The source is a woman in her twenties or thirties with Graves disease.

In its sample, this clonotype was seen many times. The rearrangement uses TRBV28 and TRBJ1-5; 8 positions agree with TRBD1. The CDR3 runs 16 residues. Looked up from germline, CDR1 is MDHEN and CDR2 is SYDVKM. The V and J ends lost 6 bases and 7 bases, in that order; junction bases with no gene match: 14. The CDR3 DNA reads TGTGCCAGCAGCGTCACCGACCAGGGGGCATGGCAGCCCCAGCATTTT. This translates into CASSVTDQGAWQPQHF.

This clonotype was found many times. This CDR3 reads CSAKAPKTGWDTEAFF. The CDR3 bases are TGCAGTGCTAAGGCCCCCAAGACAGGGTGGGACACTGAAGCTTTCTTT. The chain employs TRBV20-1 and TRBJ1-1; 7 bases map to TRBD1. Germline V gene sequence: CDR1 DFQATT, CDR2 SNEGSKA (reference sequence). The trim removed 4 bases at V and 3 bases at J, leaving 14 bases unmatched. The CDR3 totals 16 residues.

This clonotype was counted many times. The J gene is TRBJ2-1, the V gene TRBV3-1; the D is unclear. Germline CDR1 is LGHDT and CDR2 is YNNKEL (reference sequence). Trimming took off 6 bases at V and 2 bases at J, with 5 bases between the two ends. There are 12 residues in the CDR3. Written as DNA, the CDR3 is TGTGCCAGCAGTTGGACCTACAATGAGCAGTTCTTC. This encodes CASSWTYNEQFF.

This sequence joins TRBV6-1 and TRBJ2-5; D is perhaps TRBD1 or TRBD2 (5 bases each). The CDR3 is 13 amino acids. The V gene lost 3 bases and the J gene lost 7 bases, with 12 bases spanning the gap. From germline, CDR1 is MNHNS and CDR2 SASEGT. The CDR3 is CASSDGTSGTQYF. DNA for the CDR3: TGTGCCAGCAGTGACGGGACGTCGGGGACCCAGTACTTC.

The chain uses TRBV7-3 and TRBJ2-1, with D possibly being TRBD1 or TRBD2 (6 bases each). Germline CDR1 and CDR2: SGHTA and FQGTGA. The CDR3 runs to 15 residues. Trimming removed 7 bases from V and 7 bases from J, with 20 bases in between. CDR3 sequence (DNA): TGTGCCAGCACCATCCTTGGGGGGCGCGTAAATGAGCAGTTCTTC. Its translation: CASTILGGRVNEQFF.

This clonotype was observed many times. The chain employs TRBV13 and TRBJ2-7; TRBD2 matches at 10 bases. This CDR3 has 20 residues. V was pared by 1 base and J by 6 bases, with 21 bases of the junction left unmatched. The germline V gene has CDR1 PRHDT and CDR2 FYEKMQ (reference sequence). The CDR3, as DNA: TGTGCCAGCAGCTTAGCCCTAAGCGGGAGGGCCATCGTATCAGCTTCCGAGCAGTACTTC. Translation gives CASSLALSGRAIVSASEQYF.

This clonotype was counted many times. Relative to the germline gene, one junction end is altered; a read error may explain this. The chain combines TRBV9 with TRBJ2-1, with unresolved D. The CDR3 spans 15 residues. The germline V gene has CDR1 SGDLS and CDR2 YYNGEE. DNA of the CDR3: TGTGCCAGCAACGTAGGCGGAAGCTCCTACAATGAGCAGTTCTTC. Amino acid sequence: CASNVGGSSYNEQFF.

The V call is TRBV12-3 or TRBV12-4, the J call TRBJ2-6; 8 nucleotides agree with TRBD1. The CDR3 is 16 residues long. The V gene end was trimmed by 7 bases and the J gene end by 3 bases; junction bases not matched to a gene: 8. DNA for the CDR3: TGTGCCAGCACTGACAGGGGAGCTGATGGGGCCAACGTCCTGACTTTC. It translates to CASTDRGADGANVLTF.

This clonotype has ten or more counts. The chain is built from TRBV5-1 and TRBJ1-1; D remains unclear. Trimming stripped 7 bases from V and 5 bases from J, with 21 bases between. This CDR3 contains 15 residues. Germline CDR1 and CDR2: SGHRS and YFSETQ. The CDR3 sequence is CASAPPLASGTEAFF. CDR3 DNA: TGCGCCAGCGCCCCACCGTTAGCATCGGGGACTGAAGCTTTCTTT.

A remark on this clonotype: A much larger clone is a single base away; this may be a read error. This CDR3 is CASSQGGRAEAFF. The CDR3 coding sequence is TGTGCCAGCAGCCAAGGGGGTAGGGCTGAAGCTTTCTTT. This chain joins TRBV3-1 and TRBJ1-1; D not certain. This CDR3 is built from 13 residues. CDR1 and CDR2 from the germline V gene are LGHDT and YNNKEL (reference sequence). V lost 1 base and J 6 bases, leaving 9 bases between the germline ends.

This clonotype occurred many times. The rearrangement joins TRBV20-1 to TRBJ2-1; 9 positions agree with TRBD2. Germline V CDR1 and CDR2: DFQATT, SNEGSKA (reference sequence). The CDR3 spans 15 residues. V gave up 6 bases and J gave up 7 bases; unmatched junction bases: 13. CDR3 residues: CSAIPPAGGENEQFF. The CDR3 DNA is TGCAGTGCCATCCCCCCAGCGGGAGGAGAAAATGAGCAGTTCTTC.

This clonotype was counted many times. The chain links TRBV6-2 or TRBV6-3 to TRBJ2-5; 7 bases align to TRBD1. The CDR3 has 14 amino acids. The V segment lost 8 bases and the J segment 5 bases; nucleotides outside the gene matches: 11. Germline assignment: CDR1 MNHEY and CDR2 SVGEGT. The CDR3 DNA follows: TGTGCCAGCGGACAGGCTCGGGGTCGGGAGACCCAGTACTTC. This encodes CASGQARGRETQYF.

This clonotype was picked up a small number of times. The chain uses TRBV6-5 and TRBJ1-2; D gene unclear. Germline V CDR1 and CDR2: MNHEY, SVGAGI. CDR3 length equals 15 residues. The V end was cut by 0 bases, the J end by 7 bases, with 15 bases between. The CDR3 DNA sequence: TGTGCCAGCAGTTACTCGTATGGGGTAGAGACTGGCTACACCTTC. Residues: CASSYSYGVETGYTF.

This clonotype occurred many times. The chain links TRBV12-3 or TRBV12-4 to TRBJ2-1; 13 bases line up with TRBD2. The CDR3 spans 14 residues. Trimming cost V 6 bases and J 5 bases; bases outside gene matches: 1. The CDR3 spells CASRLAGGDNEQFF. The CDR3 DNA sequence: TGTGCCAGCAGACTAGCGGGAGGGGACAATGAGCAGTTCTTC.

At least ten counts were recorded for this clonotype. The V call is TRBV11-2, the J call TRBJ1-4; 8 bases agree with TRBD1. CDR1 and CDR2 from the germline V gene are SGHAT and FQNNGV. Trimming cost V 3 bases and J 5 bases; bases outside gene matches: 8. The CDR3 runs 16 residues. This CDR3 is CASSFGTGRSNEKLFF. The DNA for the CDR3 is TGTGCCAGCAGCTTCGGGACAGGCAGATCAAATGAAAAACTGTTTTTT.

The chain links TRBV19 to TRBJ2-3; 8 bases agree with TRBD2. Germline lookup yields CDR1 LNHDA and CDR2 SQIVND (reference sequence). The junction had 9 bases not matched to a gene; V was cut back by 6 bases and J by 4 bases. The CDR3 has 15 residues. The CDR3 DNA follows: TGTGCCAGTAGAAGGAGCGGGAGAATAGCAGATACGCAGTATTTT. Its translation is CASRRSGRIADTQYF. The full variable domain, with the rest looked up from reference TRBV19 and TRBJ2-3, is DGGITQSPKYLFRKEGQNVTLSCEQNLNHDAMYWYRQDPGQGLRLIYYSQIVNDFQKGDIAEGYSVSREKKESFPLTVTSAQKNPTAFYLCASRRSGRIADTQYFGPGTRLTVL.

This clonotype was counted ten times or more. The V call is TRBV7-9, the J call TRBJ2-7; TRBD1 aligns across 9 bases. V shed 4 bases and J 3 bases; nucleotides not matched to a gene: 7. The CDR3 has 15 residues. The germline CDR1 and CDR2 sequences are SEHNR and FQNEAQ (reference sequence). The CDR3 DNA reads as TGTGCCAGCAGCTCAGGACAGGGGAACCTCTACGAGCAGTACTTC. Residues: CASSSGQGNLYEQYF.

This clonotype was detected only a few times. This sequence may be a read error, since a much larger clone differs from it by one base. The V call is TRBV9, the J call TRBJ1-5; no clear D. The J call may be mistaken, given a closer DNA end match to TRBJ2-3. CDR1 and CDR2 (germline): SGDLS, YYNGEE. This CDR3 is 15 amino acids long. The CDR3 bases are TGTGCCAGCAGCGGTGGGCAGGACCACAATCAGCCCCAGTATTTT. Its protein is CASSGGQDHNQPQYF.

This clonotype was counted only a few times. CDR3 sequence: CSATSGLSYTF. The CDR3 DNA reads as TGCAGTGCTACTTCAGGGTTGAGCTACACCTTC. This chain connects TRBV20-1 to TRBJ1-2; perhaps TRBD1 as D (5 bases). The CDR3 covers 11 residues. Trimming cost V 4 bases and J 9 bases, with 12 bases left between them. CDR1 is DFQATT and CDR2 is SNEGSKA in the germline V gene (reference sequence).

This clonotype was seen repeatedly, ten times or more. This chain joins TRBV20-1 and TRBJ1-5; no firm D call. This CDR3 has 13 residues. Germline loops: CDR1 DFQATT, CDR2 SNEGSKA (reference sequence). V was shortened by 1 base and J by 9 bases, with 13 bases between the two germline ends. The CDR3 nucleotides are TGCAGTGCTAGAGGACCGGGTTTTGCGCCCCAGCATTTT. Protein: CSARGPGFAPQHF.

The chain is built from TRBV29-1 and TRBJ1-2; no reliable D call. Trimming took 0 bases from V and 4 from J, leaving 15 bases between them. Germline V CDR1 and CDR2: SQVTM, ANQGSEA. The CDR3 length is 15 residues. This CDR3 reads CSVEDSVSLGYGYTF. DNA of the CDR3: TGCAGCGTTGAAGATTCAGTGTCACTGGGCTATGGCTACACCTTC.

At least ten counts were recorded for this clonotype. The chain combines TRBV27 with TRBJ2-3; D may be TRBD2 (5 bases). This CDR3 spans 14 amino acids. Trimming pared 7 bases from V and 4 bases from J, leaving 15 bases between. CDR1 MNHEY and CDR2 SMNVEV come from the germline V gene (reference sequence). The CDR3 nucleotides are TGTGCCAGCATGGGGTCCTCGAGGGCAGATACGCAGTATTTT. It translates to CASMGSSRADTQYF.

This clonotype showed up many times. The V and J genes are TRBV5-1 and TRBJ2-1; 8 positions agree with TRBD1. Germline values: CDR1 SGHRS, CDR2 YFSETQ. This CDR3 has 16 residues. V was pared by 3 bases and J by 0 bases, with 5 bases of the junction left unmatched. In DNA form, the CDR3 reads TGCGCCAGCAGCTCTGGACAGGGAAGCTCCTACAATGAGCAGTTCTTC. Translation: CASSSGQGSSYNEQFF.

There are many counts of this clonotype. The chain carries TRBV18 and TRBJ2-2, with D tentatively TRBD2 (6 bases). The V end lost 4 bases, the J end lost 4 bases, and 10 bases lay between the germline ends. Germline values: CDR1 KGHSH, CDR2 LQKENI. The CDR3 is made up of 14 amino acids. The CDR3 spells CASSQGLLTGELFF. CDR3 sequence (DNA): TGTGCCAGCTCACAGGGACTGCTCACCGGGGAGCTGTTTTTT. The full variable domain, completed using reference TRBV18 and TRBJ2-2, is NAGVMQNPRHLVRRRGQEARLRCSPMKGHSHVYWYRQLPEEGLKFMVYLQKENIIDESGMPKERFSAEFPKEGPSILRIQQVVRGDSAAYFCASSQGLLTGELFFGEGSRLTVL.

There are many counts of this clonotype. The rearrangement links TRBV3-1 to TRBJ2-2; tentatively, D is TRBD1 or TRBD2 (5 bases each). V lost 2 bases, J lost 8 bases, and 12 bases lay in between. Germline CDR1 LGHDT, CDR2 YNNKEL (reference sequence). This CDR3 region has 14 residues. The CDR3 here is CASSQLGPSGELFF. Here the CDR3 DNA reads TGTGCCAGCAGCCAACTGGGACCTTCTGGGGAGCTGTTTTTT.

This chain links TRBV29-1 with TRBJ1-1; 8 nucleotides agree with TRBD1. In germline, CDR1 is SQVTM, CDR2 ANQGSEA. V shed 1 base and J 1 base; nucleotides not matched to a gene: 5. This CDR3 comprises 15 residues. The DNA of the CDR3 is TGCAGCGTTGAAGTGGCGGGACAGGCGAACACTGAAGCTTTCTTT. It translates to CSVEVAGQANTEAFF.